This entry features one TCR beta chain sequence. This sample stems from a study of control samples from healthy donors and cancer patients. TCRdb keeps only in-frame clones here, not all; method: immunoSEQ multiplex PCR. The table lists 90,000 to 150,000 clones, approximately 90% of them singletons. This TCR was sampled from a woman aged 18-29 years in good health. The sequenced sample consisted of blood.

The CDR3 nucleotides are TGTGCTAGTGGTTTTGTAGGCAATGAGCAGTTCTTC. Translated, it gives CASGFVGNEQFF. This chain joins TRBV12-5 and TRBJ2-1; D is unclear. Trimming cost V 3 bases and J 6 bases, with 6 bases left between them. The CDR3 has 12 amino acids. The V gene's germline CDR1 is LGHNT and CDR2 FRNRAP.